These 23 T cell receptor beta chains were sequenced from one sample in a study of T cell responses to AZD1222 COVID-19 vaccine. Libraries were prepared by immunoSEQ multiplex PCR; TCRdb keeps only in-frame clonotypes and omits some of them. Of roughly 180,000 clones listed, roughly 92% are singletons. The sample here was peripheral blood, taken on day 0 of AZD1222 vaccination. These receptors came from an adult in good health.

The V gene is TRBV19, the J gene TRBJ2-7, with D possibly TRBD1 on 6 matching bases. Germline V CDR1 and CDR2: LNHDA, SQIVND (reference sequence). Trimming pared 9 bases from V and 1 base from J, leaving 16 bases between. The CDR3 has 14 residues. CDR3 residues: CASARQVNSYEQYF. The CDR3 DNA reads as TGTGCCAGCGCCAGACAGGTGAATTCCTACGAGCAGTACTTC.

The chain employs TRBV18 and TRBJ1-2; D unclear. V lost 3 bases, J lost 3 bases, and 11 bases lay in between. CDR1 is KGHSH and CDR2 is LQKENI in the germline V gene. The CDR3 spans 14 residues. Here the CDR3 DNA reads TGTGCCAGCTCACCGACGACCGCAGACTATGGCTACACCTTC. Translation: CASSPTTADYGYTF.

The chain links TRBV7-2 to TRBJ2-7; no definite D call. The CDR3 totals 15 residues. CDR1 SGHTA and CDR2 FQGNSA come from the germline V gene. Trimming took off 5 bases at V and 1 base at J, with 15 bases between the two ends. This chain's CDR3 is CASSPTGDWSYEQYF. CDR3 DNA: TGTGCCAGCAGCCCTACTGGGGATTGGTCCTACGAGCAGTACTTC. The whole variable domain, filled in from reference TRBV7-2 and TRBJ2-7, reads GAGVSQSPSNKVTEKGKDVELRCDPISGHTALYWYRQSLGQGLEFLIYFQGNSAPDKSGLPSDRFSAERTGGSVSTLTIQRTQQEDSAVYLCASSPTGDWSYEQYFGPGTRLTVT.

The chain uses TRBV29-1 and TRBJ2-6, with D hard to call. Germline assignment: CDR1 SQVTM and CDR2 ANQGSEA. The CDR3 is made up of 13 amino acids. V gave up 4 bases and J gave up 4 bases, with 8 bases separating them. CDR3 amino acids: CSVVGPGANVLTF. The CDR3 region has the DNA TGCAGCGTTGTCGGGCCCGGGGCCAACGTCCTGACTTTC.

J is TRBJ1-2 and V is TRBV4-2; D not certain. This CDR3 has 16 amino acids. Germline CDR1 LGHNA, CDR2 YNFKEQ. Trimming took off 1 base at V and 1 base at J, with 13 bases between the two ends. CDR3 in amino acids: CASSQGEAGVNYGYTF. Written as DNA, the CDR3 is TGTGCCAGCAGCCAAGGGGAAGCTGGGGTTAACTATGGCTACACCTTC.

This rearrangement joins TRBV7-6 to TRBJ2-1, with 12 bases that match TRBD2. Germline V gives CDR1 SGHVS, CDR2 FNYEAQ. The CDR3 is 16 amino acids. The J segment lost 7 bases and the V segment lost 4 bases, leaving 8 bases of the junction unmatched. The CDR3 bases are TGTGCCAGCAGCTCTAATAATGGACTAGCGGGAAATGAGCAGTTCTTC. Translation gives CASSSNNGLAGNEQFF. Full variable domain (outside the CDR3, taken from reference TRBV7-6 and TRBJ2-1): GAGVSQSPRYKVTKRGQDVALRCDPISGHVSLYWYRQALGQGPEFLTYFNYEAQQDKSGLPNDRFSAERPEGSISTLTIQRTEQRDSAMYRCASSSNNGLAGNEQFFGPGTRLTVL.

The chain joins TRBV7-6 to TRBJ2-2; D is undetermined. The CDR3 runs to 14 residues. With 3 bases removed from V and 7 bases from J, the gap between germline ends came to 12 bases. Germline V gives CDR1 SGHVS, CDR2 FNYEAQ. For the CDR3, the DNA is TGTGCCAGCAGCTTCCAGGAGAAGGTCGGGGAGCTGTTTTTT. This codes for CASSFQEKVGELFF.

The chain couples TRBV6-5 to TRBJ2-7; D gene uncertain. The CDR3 has 15 residues. Looked up from germline, CDR1 is MNHEY and CDR2 is SVGAGI. V was trimmed by 9 bases and J by 0 bases, leaving 18 bases between them. This CDR3 is CASCAVKASSYEQYF. The CDR3 bases are TGTGCCAGTTGCGCCGTCAAAGCGAGCTCCTACGAGCAGTACTTC.

The chain carries TRBV27 and TRBJ2-1, with TRBD2 as a possible D gene (6 bases). V dropped 5 bases and J dropped 1 base, with 9 bases sitting between them. CDR1 is MNHEY, CDR2 SMNVEV, per germline (reference sequence). CDR3 length: 14 amino acids. In nucleotides, the CDR3 is TGTGCCAGCAGTCGTGCGGGGTCCTACAATGAGCAGTTCTTC. Its translation: CASSRAGSYNEQFF.

CDR3 bases: TGCGCCAGCAGCTTGGCGTCGGCGGGGTCCAGGGGGCAGTTCTTC. Translation gives CASSLASAGSRGQFF. J is TRBJ2-1 and V is TRBV5-1, with D perhaps given as TRBD1 or TRBD2 (6 bases each). The germline V gene encodes CDR1 SGHRS and CDR2 YFSETQ. The CDR3 runs to 15 residues. V was trimmed by 0 bases and J by 12 bases, leaving 19 bases between them.

The rearrangement links TRBV11-2 to TRBJ2-1, with a possible D match to TRBD2 (6 bases). This CDR3 region has 14 residues. V lost 5 bases and J lost 8, with 16 bases in between. Germline V gives CDR1 SGHAT, CDR2 FQNNGV. The CDR3 loop reads CASSMRGPGDEQFF. The CDR3 DNA is TGTGCCAGCAGCATGCGGGGCCCGGGGGATGAGCAGTTCTTC.

The chain is built from TRBV11-2 and TRBJ2-1; perhaps TRBD2 as D (5 bases). CDR3 length equals 13 residues. The germline CDR1 and CDR2 sequences are SGHAT and FQNNGV. The germline V and J ends were trimmed by 10 bases and 5 bases, with 15 bases remaining between them. CDR3 in DNA: TGTGCCACCACCCCGGGGATGAACAATGAGCAGTTCTTC. Translation: CATTPGMNNEQFF. The full variable domain, in which reference TRBV11-2 and TRBJ2-1 provide the parts outside the CDR3, is EAGVAQSPRYKIIEKRQSVAFWCNPISGHATLYWYQQILGQGPKLLIQFQNNGVVDDSQLPKDRFSAERLKGVDSTLKIQPAKLEDSAVYLCATTPGMNNEQFFGPGTRLTVL.

The CDR3 nucleotides are TGCAGCGTACGAGGGACCTACGAGCAGTACTTC. Amino acid sequence: CSVRGTYEQYF. The rearrangement joins TRBV29-1 to TRBJ2-7; maybe TRBD2 (5 bases). There are 11 residues in the CDR3. CDR1 is SQVTM, CDR2 ANQGSEA, per germline. V was clipped by 6 bases and J by 2 bases, with 8 bases between them.

As for this clone: This same CDR3 is encoded by further DNA sequences in the sample. The rearrangement joins TRBV3-1 (or the pseudogene TRBV3-2) to TRBJ1-1, with a weak D call TRBD1 (5 bases). The CDR3 covers 14 residues. The germline CDR1 and CDR2 sequences are LGHDT and YNNKEL (reference sequence). V was pared by 3 bases and J by 1 base, with 9 bases between. The CDR3 DNA is TGTGCCAGCAGCCAGCTCCAGGGGAACACTGAAGCTTTCTTT. Residues: CASSQLQGNTEAFF.

The V and J genes are TRBV29-1 and TRBJ1-1; D unresolved. V shed 3 bases and J shed 2 bases, with 7 bases lying between them. Germline V lookup: CDR1 SQVTM, CDR2 ANQGSEA. This CDR3 comprises 12 residues. The CDR3, as DNA: TGCAGCGTTGAGGAAACCAACACTGAAGCTTTCTTT. Translating it yields CSVEETNTEAFF. The whole variable domain, filled in from reference TRBV29-1 and TRBJ1-1, reads SAVISQKPSRDICQRGTSLTIQCQVDSQVTMMFWYRQQPGQSLTLIATANQGSEATYESGFVIDKFPISRPNLTFSTLTVSNMSPEDSSIYLCSVEETNTEAFFGQGTRLTVV.

The chain combines TRBV15 with TRBJ2-1, with 8 bases that match TRBD2. The CDR3 is made up of 16 amino acids. Trimming cost V 3 bases and J 5 bases; bases outside gene matches: 9. From germline, CDR1 is LNHNV and CDR2 YYDKDF (reference sequence). The CDR3 bases are TGTGCCACCAGCAGGGGGGGTAGCGGGGTTAACAATGAGCAGTTCTTC. Protein sequence: CATSRGGSGVNNEQFF. Full variable domain (missing parts from reference TRBV15 and TRBJ2-1): DAMVIQNPRYQVTQFGKPVTLSCSQTLNHNVMYWYQQKSSQAPKLLFHYYDKDFNNEADTPDNFQSRRPNTSFCFLDIRSPGLGDTAMYLCATSRGGSGVNNEQFFGPGTRLTVL.

The rearrangement links TRBV19 to TRBJ1-3, with D unclear. V was clipped by 7 bases and J by 3 bases, with 1 base between them. Germline V gene data show CDR1 as LNHDA and CDR2 as SQIVND (reference sequence). The CDR3 has 10 amino acids. The CDR3 sequence is CASIGNTIYF. The CDR3 DNA reads as TGTGCCAGTATTGGAAACACCATATATTTT.

V usage is TRBV4-1 and J usage is TRBJ1-2; D call uncertain. Germline V gives CDR1 MGHRA, CDR2 YSYEKL. This CDR3 is built from 17 residues. Trimming pared 1 base from V and 1 base from J, leaving 16 bases between. The CDR3 coding sequence is TGCGCCAGCAGCCAAGGCGCCCCGACCACCTTTAACTATGGCTACACCTTC. This encodes CASSQGAPTTFNYGYTF.

J is TRBJ1-2 and V is TRBV4-1, with D tentatively TRBD1 (6 bases). The CDR3 length is 15 residues. CDR1 is MGHRA, CDR2 YSYEKL, per germline. V was cut by 3 bases and J by 2 bases, with 13 bases left in between. This chain's CDR3 is CASSHPPDRNYGYTF. DNA of the CDR3: TGCGCCAGCAGCCACCCACCAGACAGGAACTATGGCTACACCTTC.

The chain carries TRBV4-1 and TRBJ1-1; unclear D gene. Trimming took off 4 bases at V and 11 bases at J, with 17 bases between the two ends. The length of the CDR3 is 13 residues. Per germline, CDR1 MGHRA and CDR2 YSYEKL. This chain's CDR3 is CASSPSGRIEAFF. CDR3 DNA: TGCGCCAGCAGCCCCTCCGGGCGAATTGAGGCTTTCTTT.

The chain is built from TRBV30 and TRBJ1-4; D not resolved. Germline V gene sequence: CDR1 GTSNPN, CDR2 SVGIG (reference sequence). CDR3 size: 13 residues. Trimming took off 0 bases at V and 6 bases at J, with 8 bases between the two ends. The CDR3 sequence: CAWSVGPYEKLFF. The CDR3 DNA is TGTGCCTGGAGTGTAGGGCCTTATGAAAAACTGTTTTTT.

The chain recombines TRBV7-2 with TRBJ2-5, with TRBD2 identical over 13 bases. Germline CDR1 and CDR2: SGHTA and FQGNSA. V lost 7 bases, J lost 5 bases, and 16 bases stayed unmatched. This CDR3 contains 18 residues. CDR3 amino acids: CASTRWGLAGPQRETQYF. CDR3 nucleotides: TGTGCCAGCACCCGGTGGGGACTAGCGGGACCCCAACGGGAGACCCAGTACTTC.

The rearrangement uses TRBV27 and TRBJ1-2, with D unclear. The CDR3 spans 14 residues. Germline V CDR1 and CDR2: MNHEY, SMNVEV (reference sequence). V gave up 3 bases and J gave up 8 bases, with 16 bases separating them. The CDR3: CASSFGSSPDGYTF. The CDR3 coding sequence is TGTGCCAGCAGTTTTGGGTCGAGTCCAGACGGCTACACCTTC.